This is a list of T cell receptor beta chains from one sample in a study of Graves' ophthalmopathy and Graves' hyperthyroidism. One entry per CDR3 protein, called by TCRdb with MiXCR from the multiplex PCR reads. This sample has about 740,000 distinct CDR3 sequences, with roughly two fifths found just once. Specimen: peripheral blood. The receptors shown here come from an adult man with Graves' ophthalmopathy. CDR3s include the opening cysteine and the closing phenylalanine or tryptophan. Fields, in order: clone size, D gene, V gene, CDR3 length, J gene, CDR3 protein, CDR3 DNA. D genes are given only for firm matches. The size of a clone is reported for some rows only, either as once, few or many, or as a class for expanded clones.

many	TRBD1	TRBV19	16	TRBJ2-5	CASSPWTGGFKETQYF	TGTGCCAGTAGTCCTTGGACAGGTGGCTTTAAAGAGACCCAGTACTTC
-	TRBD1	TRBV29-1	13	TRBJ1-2	CSLETGLLGGYTF	TGCAGCTTGGAGACAGGGCTTCTCGGTGGCTACACCTTC
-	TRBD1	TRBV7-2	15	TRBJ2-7	CASSLGRDSDYEQYF	TGTGCCAGCAGCTTAGGACGGGACAGTGACTACGAGCAGTACTTC
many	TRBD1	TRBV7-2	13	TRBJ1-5	CASSLTGAQPQHF	TGTGCCAGCAGTCTTACAGGGGCTCAGCCCCAGCATTTT
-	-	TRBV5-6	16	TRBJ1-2	CASSFKRLLANYGYTF	TGTGCCAGCAGCTTCAAACGGTTACTAGCTAACTATGGCTACACCTTC
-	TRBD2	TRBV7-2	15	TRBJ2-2	CAISPGGGDLGELFF	TGTGCCATCAGCCCGGGCGGGGGGGATCTCGGGGAGCTGTTTTTT
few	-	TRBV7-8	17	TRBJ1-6	CASSLFAGQLDNSPLHF	TGTGCCAGCAGCTTATTTGCCGGCCAATTGGATAATTCACCCCTCCACTTT
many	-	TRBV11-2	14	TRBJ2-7	CASSWDKSSYEQYF	TGTGCCAGCAGTTGGGACAAAAGCTCCTACGAGCAGTACTTC
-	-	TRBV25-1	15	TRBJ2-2	CASRDLSGWTGELFF	TGTGCCAGCAGAGATCTCAGCGGGTGGACCGGGGAGCTGTTTTTT
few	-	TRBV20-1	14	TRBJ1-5	CSARAEFLNQPQHF	TGCAGTGCTAGGGCGGAGTTTTTGAATCAGCCCCAGCATTTT
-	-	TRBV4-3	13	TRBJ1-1	CASSHRGNTEAFF	TGCGCCAGCAGCCACAGGGGGAACACTGAAGCTTTCTTT
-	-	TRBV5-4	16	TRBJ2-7	CASSQRTSFRSYEQYF	TGTGCCAGCAGCCAAAGGACTTCTTTCCGCTCCTACGAGCAGTACTTC
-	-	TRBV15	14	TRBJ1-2	CATSSPRQSYGYTF	TGTGCCACCAGCAGCCCCAGACAGTCTTATGGCTACACCTTC
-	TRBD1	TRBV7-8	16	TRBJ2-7	CASSLEDRVSGNEQYF	TGTGCCAGCAGCTTAGAGGACAGGGTGTCTGGGAACGAGCAGTACTTC
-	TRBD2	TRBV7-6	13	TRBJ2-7	CASSFGSGGEQYF	TGTGCCAGCAGCTTCGGGTCGGGAGGCGAGCAGTACTTC
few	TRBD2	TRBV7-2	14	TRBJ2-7	CASSQSGGAYEQYF	TGTGCCAGCAGCCAGTCCGGGGGGGCCTACGAGCAGTACTTC
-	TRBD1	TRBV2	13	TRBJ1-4	CASQGQGGEKLFF	TGTGCCAGCCAGGGACAGGGTGGAGAAAAACTGTTTTTT
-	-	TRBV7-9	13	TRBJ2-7	CASSLRGGSEQYF	TGTGCCAGCAGCTTAAGAGGGGGGTCCGAGCAGTACTTC
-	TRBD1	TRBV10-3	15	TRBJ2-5	CAISEGTGVGETQYF	TGTGCCATCAGTGAAGGGACAGGGGTAGGCGAGACCCAGTACTTC
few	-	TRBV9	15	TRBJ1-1	CASSVEAGVNTEAFF	TGTGCCAGCAGCGTAGAGGCAGGCGTGAACACTGAAGCTTTCTTT
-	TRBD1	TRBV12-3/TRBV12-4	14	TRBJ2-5	CASSRQGYMETQYF	TGTGCCAGCAGCCGACAGGGGTATATGGAGACCCAGTACTTC
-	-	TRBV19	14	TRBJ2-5	CASSTREFTDTQYF	TGTGCCAGTAGTACACGGGAATTCACAGATACGCAGTACTTC
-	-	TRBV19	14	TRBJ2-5	CASSRQVKSETQYF	TGTGCCAGTAGTAGACAGGTTAAGTCAGAGACCCAGTACTTC
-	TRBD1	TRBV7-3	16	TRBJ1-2	CAGTNIGPPGQGVYTF	TGTGCCGGTACCAATATAGGCCCTCCGGGACAGGGCGTATACACCTTC
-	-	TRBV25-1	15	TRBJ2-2	CASSPRSFGTGELFF	TGTGCCAGCTCACCACGCTCGTTTGGCACCGGGGAGCTGTTTTTT
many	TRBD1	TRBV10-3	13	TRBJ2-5	CAIRTDRGETQYF	TGTGCCATCAGGACGGACAGGGGAGAGACCCAGTACTTC
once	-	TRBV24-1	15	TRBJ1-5	CAISYSGLGFQPQHF	TGTGCCATCAGTTACTCGGGACTAGGGTTTCAGCCCCAGCATTTT
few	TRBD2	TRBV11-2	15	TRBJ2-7	CASSVRTGTSYEQYF	TGTGCCAGCAGCGTCCGGACCGGGACTAGCTACGAGCAGTACTTC
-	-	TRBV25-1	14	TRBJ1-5	CASSTAGVSQPQHF	TGTGCCAGCAGTACAGCAGGGGTAAGTCAGCCCCAGCATTTT
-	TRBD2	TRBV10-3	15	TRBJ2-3	CAISLAGASTDTQYF	TGTGCCATCAGCTTAGCGGGGGCGAGCACAGATACGCAGTATTTT